The 5 T cell receptor beta chains in this list originate from one sample, sequenced in a study of type 1 and type 2 diabetes patients. Genomic DNA was the PCR template. Amplification of the beta chain CDR3 used 30 forward and 13 reverse multiplex primers. Using its own MiXCR run on the multiplex PCR reads, TCRdb lists one record per CDR3 protein. Of 250,000 or so distinct CDR3 sequences in the sample, 40% to 50% were seen once. Sequenced input: peripheral blood mononuclear cells (PBMCs). The receptors were gathered from a man younger than 30 with type 2 diabetes.

This clonotype came up many times. V and J are TRBV15 and TRBJ2-7; unclear D gene. V was clipped by 1 base and J by 3 bases, with 16 bases between them. Germline V gene sequence: CDR1 LNHNV, CDR2 YYDKDF (reference sequence). The CDR3 has 16 amino acids. This CDR3 reads CATSRGLKAENYEQYF. CDR3 nucleotide sequence: TGTGCCACCAGCAGAGGGCTAAAGGCGGAGAACTACGAGCAGTACTTC.

In this sample, this clonotype turned up a few times. The chain has TRBV27 and TRBJ1-2; D gene unclear. This CDR3 is built from 14 residues. In germline, CDR1 is MNHEY, CDR2 SMNVEV (reference sequence). V lost 0 bases and J 3 bases, leaving 8 bases between the germline ends. CDR3 bases: TGTGCCAGCAGTTTATCGATAGATTACTATGGCTACACCTTC. This sequence encodes CASSLSIDYYGYTF.

This clonotype was picked up many times. The chain combines TRBV10-3 with TRBJ2-1; D is perhaps TRBD2 (6 bases). CDR3 length: 14 amino acids. V lost 8 bases, J lost 9 bases, and 20 bases lay in between. From germline, CDR1 is ENHRY and CDR2 SYGVKD. The CDR3 coding sequence is TGTGCCATCGGGTCGACGGGAGAGGAAGGTGAGCAGTTCTTC. This translates into CAIGSTGEEGEQFF.

CDR3 protein: CASSYSKDHSPLHF. As DNA, the CDR3 is TGTGCCAGCAGTTACTCTAAGGACCATTCACCCCTCCACTTT. The chain recombines TRBV6-5 with TRBJ1-6; D not resolved. Germline loops: CDR1 MNHEY, CDR2 SVGAGI. CDR3 size: 14 residues. V dropped 0 bases and J dropped 8 bases, with 8 bases sitting between them.

The gene calls are TRBV5-6 and TRBJ1-1; D is uncertain. Deletions cut 1 base from V and 1 base from J, with 8 bases between. This CDR3 has 14 amino acids. Germline-derived CDR1 and CDR2 are SGHDT and YYEEEE. CDR3 nucleotides: TGTGCCAGCAGCTTGTACAGACAGAACACTGAAGCTTTCTTT. Amino acid sequence: CASSLYRQNTEAFF. The whole variable domain, filled in from reference TRBV5-6 and TRBJ1-1, reads DAGVTQSPTHLIKTRGQQVTLRCSPKSGHDTVSWYQQALGQGPQFIFQYYEEEERQRGNFPDRFSGHQFPNYSSELNVNALLLGDSALYLCASSLYRQNTEAFFGQGTRLTVV.